The 14 T cell receptor beta chains reported below all come from one sample, sequenced in a study of a mutant IDH1 vaccine in newly diagnosed glioma. Described time point: baseline, week 1 (first vaccination visit). Treatment in this sample: pre-vaccination baseline after standard-of-care therapy. Profiled with immunoSEQ multiplex PCR; TCRdb holds only in-frame clones, not every one. Altogether approximately 54,000 clones are present, 80% to 90% being singletons, with the ten largest covering around 18%. The sample consisted of PBMCs, taken from a glioma patient treated with radiotherapy, temozolomide or both. The receptors shown here come from a man between 18 and 35 years old with glioma.

This clone came up once. The genes are TRBV20-1 and TRBJ2-1; D perhaps matches TRBD1 (5 bases). CDR3 length: 11 residues. Germline loops: CDR1 DFQATT, CDR2 SNEGSKA (reference sequence). The V gene lost 3 bases and the J gene lost 11 bases, with 11 bases spanning the gap. The CDR3 DNA follows: TGCAGTGCTAGGGATAGGGGAAAGCAGTTCTTC. It encodes CSARDRGKQFF.

The chain recombines TRBV4-1 with TRBJ1-1; a weak D match, TRBD1 (5 bases). CDR1 is MGHRA and CDR2 is YSYEKL in the germline V gene. The CDR3 has 16 residues. V was cut by 0 bases and J by 4 bases, with 15 bases left in between. The CDR3 loop is CASSQEWGLQGTEAFF. The CDR3 DNA sequence: TGCGCCAGCAGCCAAGAATGGGGACTTCAGGGCACTGAAGCTTTCTTT.

This chain connects TRBV5-1 to TRBJ1-5, with D maybe TRBD1 (5 bases). Per the germline V gene, CDR1 is SGHRS and CDR2 is YFSETQ. V shed 0 bases and J shed 2 bases, with 12 bases lying between them. This CDR3 contains 16 residues. The DNA for the CDR3 is TGCGCCAGCAGCTTGGGACTCGACAGCGGCAATCAGCCCCAGCATTTT. Its translation: CASSLGLDSGNQPQHF.

This clone occurred once. This chain links TRBV19 with TRBJ1-2; TRBD1 aligns across 7 bases. CDR3 length: 14 amino acids. From germline, CDR1 is LNHDA and CDR2 SQIVND (reference sequence). V shed 5 bases, J shed 5 bases, and the junction held 8 bases outside the gene matches. The CDR3 loop is CASSPFTGDYGYTF. The DNA for the CDR3 is TGTGCCAGTAGTCCCTTCACAGGGGATTATGGCTACACCTTC.

The rearrangement links TRBV5-1 to TRBJ2-3; possible D gene TRBD2, 5 bases. The CDR3 length is 14 residues. Germline CDR1 and CDR2: SGHRS and YFSETQ. Trimming stripped 0 bases from V and 0 bases from J, with 5 bases between. CDR3 DNA: TGCGCCAGCAGCTTGGGGACTAGCACAGATACGCAGTATTTT. It translates to CASSLGTSTDTQYF.

A few counts support this clone. The rearrangement uses TRBV4-1 and TRBJ1-3; D may be TRBD1 (5 bases). Germline V CDR1 and CDR2: MGHRA, YSYEKL. This CDR3 region has 16 residues. Deletions cut 0 bases from V and 0 bases from J, with 9 bases between. The chain's CDR3 is CASSQDHGGSGNTIYF. In nucleotides, the CDR3 is TGCGCCAGCAGCCAAGATCACGGGGGCTCTGGAAACACCATATATTTT.

The CDR3 region is CASSLLQGTNTEAFF. In DNA, the CDR3 is TGTGCCAGCAGCTTGCTACAGGGGACTAACACTGAAGCTTTCTTT. The chain couples TRBV5-6 to TRBJ1-1; 7 bases line up with TRBD1. Trimming took 1 base from V and 2 from J; bases not matched to a gene: 5. The CDR3 length is 15 residues. From germline, CDR1 is SGHDT and CDR2 YYEEEE.

The chain links TRBV5-1 to TRBJ2-7; the D is unclear. The germline V gene encodes CDR1 SGHRS and CDR2 YFSETQ. The CDR3 length is 15 residues. Deletions cut 0 bases from V and 2 bases from J, with 12 bases between. CDR3 sequence reads: CASSLDPGLTYEQYF. The DNA for the CDR3 is TGCGCCAGCAGCTTGGATCCAGGCCTTACCTACGAGCAGTACTTC.

The chain uses TRBV5-5 and TRBJ2-2; the match to TRBD1 covers 10 bases. The CDR3 is made up of 15 amino acids. The germline CDR1 and CDR2 sequences are SGHKS and YYEKEE (reference sequence). Trimming took 4 bases from V and 5 from J; bases not matched to a gene: 5. The CDR3, as DNA: TGTGCCAGCAGCCGGACAGGGGGTAGTACCGGGGAGCTGTTTTTT. It translates to CASSRTGGSTGELFF.

V and J are TRBV2 and TRBJ2-1; D is unresolved. The V gene's germline CDR1 is SNHLY and CDR2 FYNNEI. V was clipped by 4 bases and J by 8 bases, with 12 bases between them. The CDR3 is made up of 13 amino acids. CDR3 protein: CASSGGIKHEQFF. Written as DNA, the CDR3 is TGTGCCAGCAGTGGGGGAATAAAGCATGAGCAGTTCTTC. The variable domain in full, with the rest retrieved from reference TRBV2 and TRBJ2-1, is EPEVTQTPSHQVTQMGQEVILRCVPISNHLYFYWYRQILGQKVEFLVSFYNNEISEKSEIFDDQFSVERPDGSNFTLKIRSTKLEDSAMYFCASSGGIKHEQFFGPGTRLTVL.

V gene TRBV15 combines with J gene TRBJ1-5, with TRBD1 as a possible D gene (5 bases). There are 15 residues in the CDR3. Germline V CDR1 and CDR2: LNHNV, YYDKDF (reference sequence). V shed 4 bases and J shed 0 bases, with 10 bases lying between them. CDR3 sequence reads: CATSTLTDSNQPQHF. The CDR3 DNA reads as TGTGCCACCAGCACCCTGACAGATAGCAATCAGCCCCAGCATTTT. The full variable domain, rest sourced from reference TRBV15 and TRBJ1-5, is DAMVIQNPRYQVTQFGKPVTLSCSQTLNHNVMYWYQQKSSQAPKLLFHYYDKDFNNEADTPDNFQSRRPNTSFCFLDIRSPGLGDTAMYLCATSTLTDSNQPQHFGDGTRLSIL.

The chain joins TRBV5-4 to TRBJ2-2, with D possibly matching TRBD1 (5 bases). This CDR3 comprises 14 residues. The V and J ends lost 5 bases and 2 bases respectively, with 10 bases between them. The germline V gene has CDR1 SGHNT and CDR2 YYREEE (reference sequence). CDR3 in amino acids: CASSIQGNTGELFF. The DNA for the CDR3 is TGTGCCAGCAGTATCCAGGGAAACACCGGGGAGCTGTTTTTT.

This rearrangement joins TRBV10-3 to TRBJ2-2; D unresolved. CDR3 length equals 13 residues. The germline V gene has CDR1 ENHRY and CDR2 SYGVKD. The V end was cut by 10 bases, the J end by 0 bases, with 9 bases between. CDR3 region: CATSAANTGELFF. CDR3 nucleotide sequence: TGTGCCACAAGTGCGGCGAACACCGGGGAGCTGTTTTTT.

V is TRBV7-2 and J is TRBJ1-2, with 8 bases that match TRBD1. CDR1 and CDR2 (germline): SGHTA, FQGNSA. This CDR3 spans 18 amino acids. Germline trimming cut 3 bases from V and 5 bases from J; bases unmatched to any gene: 17. This chain's CDR3 is CASSFGRAGGAKRYGYTF. As DNA, the CDR3 is TGTGCCAGCAGCTTCGGGAGGGCAGGGGGCGCGAAGCGGTATGGCTACACCTTC.